This T cell receptor (beta chain) is from a study of CD8 T cells in Susac syndrome. With 6 bases removed from V and 5 bases from J, the gap between germline ends came to 16 bases. This CDR3 region has 14 residues. CDR1 and CDR2 (germline): MNHEY, SMNVEV (reference sequence). Random hexamers were used to reverse transcribe an amount of roughly 0.45 to 1 ug RNA. It was immunoSEQ multiplex PCR that amplified TCR beta CDR3 across 54 Vbeta and 13 Jbeta. TCRdb fed the immunoSEQ multiplex PCR reads into MiXCR, producing one record per CDR3 protein. The data show about 300,000 distinct CDR3 sequences, more than 75% seen once. The patients who served as multiple sclerosis controls were treatment-naive and had stable or active relapsing-remitting disease that fulfilled the revised McDonald criteria.

The clonotype originates from a human donor with multiple sclerosis. The J gene is TRBJ2-5, the V gene TRBV27; maybe TRBD1 (5 bases). Sequencing used CD8+ T cells from PBMCs. The CDR3 DNA is TGTGCCAGCAGAAGAGGACATAATGGGGAGACCCAGTACTTC. Translation gives CASRRGHNGETQYF.